Given below is one T cell receptor beta chain in context. The antigen is undetermined. PCR employed 60 Vbeta and 13 Jbeta primers. TCRdb keeps only in-frame clones here, not all; method: immunoSEQ multiplex PCR. The data hold 110,000 to 150,000 clones, with 78% observed a single time. This sample is drawn from a study of cytomegalovirus exposure and HLA in healthy donors. Findings and limits, study-wide: The HLA-A and HLA-B alleles of most subjects were reportedly predicted accurately from TCR beta sequences. A later analysis reportedly found that, within productive TCRs, an Asian-associated ancestry cluster had fewer N-insertions than the mean observed across the roughly 700 donors. Association of a missense DCLRE1C variant with TCR beta V- and J-gene trimming was reported in a later analysis. Cytomegalovirus association was listed for roughly 160 TCR beta chains.

Per the germline V gene, CDR1 is LNHDA and CDR2 is SQIVND (reference sequence). The CDR3 is 17 amino acids. The V end lost 5 bases, the J end lost 0 bases, and 17 bases lay between the germline ends. This sequence joins TRBV19 and TRBJ2-1; TRBD1 is a possible D gene (6 bases). The sequencing sample was made of PBMCs. This receptor was identified in a male donor in good health and CMV-seronegative. The CDR3 sequence is CASSLSPTGSSYNEQFF. The CDR3 DNA is TGTGCCAGTAGTCTCTCGCCAACAGGGAGCTCCTACAATGAGCAGTTCTTC.